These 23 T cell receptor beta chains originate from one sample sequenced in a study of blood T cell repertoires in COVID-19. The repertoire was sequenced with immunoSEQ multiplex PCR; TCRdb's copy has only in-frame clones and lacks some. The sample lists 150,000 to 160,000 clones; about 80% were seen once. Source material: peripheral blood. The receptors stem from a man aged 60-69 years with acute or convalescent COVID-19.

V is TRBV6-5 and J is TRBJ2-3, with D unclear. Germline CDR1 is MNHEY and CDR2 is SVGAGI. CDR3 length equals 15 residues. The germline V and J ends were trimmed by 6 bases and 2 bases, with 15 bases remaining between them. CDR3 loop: CASREHLVPTDTQYF. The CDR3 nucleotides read TGTGCCAGCAGGGAGCATCTGGTCCCCACAGATACGCAGTATTTT.

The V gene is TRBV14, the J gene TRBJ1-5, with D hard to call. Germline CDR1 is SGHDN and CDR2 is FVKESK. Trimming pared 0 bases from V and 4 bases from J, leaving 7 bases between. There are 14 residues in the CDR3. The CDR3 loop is CASSQDLTNQPQHF. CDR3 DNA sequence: TGTGCCAGCAGCCAAGATCTAACTAATCAGCCCCAGCATTTT. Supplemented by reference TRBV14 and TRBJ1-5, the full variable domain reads EAGVTQFPSHSVIEKGQTVTLRCDPISGHDNLYWYRRVMGKEIKFLLHFVKESKQDESGMPNNRFLAERTGGTYSTLKVQPAELEDSGVYFCASSQDLTNQPQHFGDGTRLSIL.

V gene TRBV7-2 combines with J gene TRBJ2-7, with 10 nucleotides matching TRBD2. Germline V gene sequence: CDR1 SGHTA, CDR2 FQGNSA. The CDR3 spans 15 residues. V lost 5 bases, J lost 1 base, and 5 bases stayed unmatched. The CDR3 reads CASSLTSGSSYEQYF. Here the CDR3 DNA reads TGTGCCAGCAGCCTGACTAGCGGGTCTTCCTACGAGCAGTACTTC. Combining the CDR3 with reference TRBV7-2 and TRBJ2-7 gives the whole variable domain GAGVSQSPSNKVTEKGKDVELRCDPISGHTALYWYRQSLGQGLEFLIYFQGNSAPDKSGLPSDRFSAERTGGSVSTLTIQRTQQEDSAVYLCASSLTSGSSYEQYFGPGTRLTVT.

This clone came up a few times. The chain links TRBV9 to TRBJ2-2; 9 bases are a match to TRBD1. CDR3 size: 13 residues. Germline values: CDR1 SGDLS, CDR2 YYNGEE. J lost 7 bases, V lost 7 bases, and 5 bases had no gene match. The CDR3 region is CASGTGSDGELFF. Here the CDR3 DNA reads TGTGCCAGCGGGACAGGGTCGGACGGGGAGCTGTTTTTT. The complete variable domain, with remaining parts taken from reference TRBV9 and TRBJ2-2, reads DSGVTQTPKHLITATGQRVTLRCSPRSGDLSVYWYQQSLDQGLQFLIQYYNGEERAKGNILERFSAQQFPDLHSELNLSSLELGDSALYFCASGTGSDGELFFGEGSRLTVL.

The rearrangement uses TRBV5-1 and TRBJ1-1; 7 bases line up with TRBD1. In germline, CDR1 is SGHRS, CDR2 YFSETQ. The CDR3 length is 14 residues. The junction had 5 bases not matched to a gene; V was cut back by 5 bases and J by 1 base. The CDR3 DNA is TGCGCCAGCAGTGAACGACAGGGGAACACTGAAGCTTTCTTT. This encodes CASSERQGNTEAFF.

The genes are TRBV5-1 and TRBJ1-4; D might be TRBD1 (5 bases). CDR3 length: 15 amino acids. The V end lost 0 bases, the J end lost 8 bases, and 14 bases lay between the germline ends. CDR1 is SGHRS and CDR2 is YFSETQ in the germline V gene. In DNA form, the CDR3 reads TGCGCCAGCAGCTTGGCCGGACGGGGGGACGAAAAACTGTTTTTT. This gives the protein CASSLAGRGDEKLFF.

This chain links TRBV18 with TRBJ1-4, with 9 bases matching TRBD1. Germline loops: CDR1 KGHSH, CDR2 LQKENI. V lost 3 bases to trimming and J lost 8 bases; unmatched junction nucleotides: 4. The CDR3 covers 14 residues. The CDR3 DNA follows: TGTGCCAGCTCACCGGGACAGGGAACAGAAAAACTGTTTTTT. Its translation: CASSPGQGTEKLFF.

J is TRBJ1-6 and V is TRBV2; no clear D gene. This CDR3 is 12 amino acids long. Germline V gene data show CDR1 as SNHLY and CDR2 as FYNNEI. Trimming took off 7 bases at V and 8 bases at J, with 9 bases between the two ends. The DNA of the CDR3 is TGTGCCAGCACCCCGGGTCATTCACCCCTCCACTTT. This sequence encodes CASTPGHSPLHF.

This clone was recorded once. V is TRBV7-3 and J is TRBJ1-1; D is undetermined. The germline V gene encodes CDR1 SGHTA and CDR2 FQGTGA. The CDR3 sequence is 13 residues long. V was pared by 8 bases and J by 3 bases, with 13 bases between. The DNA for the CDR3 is TGTGCCAGCTCCTCGGGTTGGGACACTGAAGCTTTCTTT. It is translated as CASSSGWDTEAFF.

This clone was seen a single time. The CDR3 sequence is CATRGGRGSGEQFF. CDR3 in DNA: TGTGCCACCAGGGGCGGGAGGGGATCCGGTGAGCAGTTCTTC. The rearrangement links TRBV24-1 to TRBJ2-1, with TRBD2 matching 9 bases. From germline, CDR1 is KGHDR and CDR2 SFDVKD. This CDR3 is built from 14 residues. After removal of 7 bases from V and 9 bases from J, the junction contained 9 bases not matched to a gene.

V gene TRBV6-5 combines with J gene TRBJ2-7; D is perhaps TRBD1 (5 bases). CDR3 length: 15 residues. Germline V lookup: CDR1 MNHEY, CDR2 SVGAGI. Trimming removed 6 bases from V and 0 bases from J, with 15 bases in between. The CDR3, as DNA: TGTGCCAGCAGCCTCGACAGTCGGAGCTCCTACGAGCAGTACTTC. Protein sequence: CASSLDSRSSYEQYF.

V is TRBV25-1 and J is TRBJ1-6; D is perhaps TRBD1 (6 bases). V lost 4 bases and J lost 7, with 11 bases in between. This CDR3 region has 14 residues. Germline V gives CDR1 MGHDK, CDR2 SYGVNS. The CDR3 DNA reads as TGTGCCAGCAGTGGTCCGAGGGGGAATTCACCCCTCCACTTT. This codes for CASSGPRGNSPLHF.

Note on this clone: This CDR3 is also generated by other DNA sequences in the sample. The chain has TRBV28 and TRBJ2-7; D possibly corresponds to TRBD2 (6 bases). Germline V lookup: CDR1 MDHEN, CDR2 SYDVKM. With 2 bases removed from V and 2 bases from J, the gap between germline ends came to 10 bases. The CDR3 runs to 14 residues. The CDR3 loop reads CASSLAGRTYEQYF. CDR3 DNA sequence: TGTGCCAGCAGTTTAGCGGGGAGGACCTACGAGCAGTACTTC.

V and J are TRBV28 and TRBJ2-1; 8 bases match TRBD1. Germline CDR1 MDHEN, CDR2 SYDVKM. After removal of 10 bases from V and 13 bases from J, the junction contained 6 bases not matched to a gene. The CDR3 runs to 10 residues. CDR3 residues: CATRDRQQFF. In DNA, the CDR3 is TGTGCCACCCGGGACAGGCAACAGTTCTTC.

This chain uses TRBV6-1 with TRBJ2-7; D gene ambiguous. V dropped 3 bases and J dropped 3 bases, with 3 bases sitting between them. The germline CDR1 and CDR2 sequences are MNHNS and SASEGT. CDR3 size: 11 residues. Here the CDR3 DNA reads TGTGCCAGCAGTGATCTCTACGAGCAGTACTTC. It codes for CASSDLYEQYF.

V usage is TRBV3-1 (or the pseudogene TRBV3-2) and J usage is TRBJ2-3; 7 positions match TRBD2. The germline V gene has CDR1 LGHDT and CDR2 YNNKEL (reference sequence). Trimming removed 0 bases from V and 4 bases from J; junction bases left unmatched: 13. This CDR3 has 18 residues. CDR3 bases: TGTGCCAGCAGCCAAGATCGTCGGGAGGCGTCGGATCCAGATACGCAGTATTTT. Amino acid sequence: CASSQDRREASDPDTQYF.

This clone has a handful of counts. The CDR3 bases are TGCGCCAGCAGTGGCACCACCCCCAGGGAAACCGGGGAGCTGTTTTTT. It specifies CASSGTTPRETGELFF. The rearrangement joins TRBV10-1 to TRBJ2-2; D is possibly TRBD1 (5 bases). CDR3 size: 16 residues. Trimming stripped 4 bases from V and 5 bases from J, with 17 bases between. The germline V gene encodes CDR1 WNHNN and CDR2 SYGVQD (reference sequence).

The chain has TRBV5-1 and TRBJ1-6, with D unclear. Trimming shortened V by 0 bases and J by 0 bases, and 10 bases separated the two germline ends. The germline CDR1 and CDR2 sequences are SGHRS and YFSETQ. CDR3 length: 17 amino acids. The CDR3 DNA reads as TGCGCCAGCAGCTTGGGACGGGATTACTCCTATAATTCACCCCTCCACTTT. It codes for CASSLGRDYSYNSPLHF. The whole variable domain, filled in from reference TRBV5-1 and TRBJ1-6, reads KAGVTQTPRYLIKTRGQQVTLSCSPISGHRSVSWYQQTPGQGLQFLFEYFSETQRNKGNFPGRFSGRQFSNSRSEMNVSTLELGDSALYLCASSLGRDYSYNSPLHFGNGTRLTVT.

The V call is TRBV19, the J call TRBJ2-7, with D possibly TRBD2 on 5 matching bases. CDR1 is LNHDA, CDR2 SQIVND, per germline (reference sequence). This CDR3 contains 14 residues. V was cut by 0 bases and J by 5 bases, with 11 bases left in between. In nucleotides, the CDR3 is TGTGCCAGTAGTATAGATCTGGTGGGAGACGAGCAGTACTTC. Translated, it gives CASSIDLVGDEQYF.

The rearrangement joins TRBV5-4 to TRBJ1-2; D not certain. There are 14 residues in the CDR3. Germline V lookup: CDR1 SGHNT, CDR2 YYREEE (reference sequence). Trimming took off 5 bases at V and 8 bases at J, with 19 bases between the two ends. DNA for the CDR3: TGTGCCAGCAGGCCCCCGGGATCCACTAGGGGCTACACCTTC. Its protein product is CASRPPGSTRGYTF.

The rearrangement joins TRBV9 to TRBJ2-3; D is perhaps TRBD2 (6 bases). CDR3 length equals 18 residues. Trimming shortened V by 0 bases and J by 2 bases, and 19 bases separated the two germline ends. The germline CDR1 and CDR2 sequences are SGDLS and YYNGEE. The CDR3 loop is CASSVGTTPAGLTDTQYF. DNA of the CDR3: TGTGCCAGCAGCGTAGGTACCACCCCAGCGGGCCTCACAGATACGCAGTATTTT.

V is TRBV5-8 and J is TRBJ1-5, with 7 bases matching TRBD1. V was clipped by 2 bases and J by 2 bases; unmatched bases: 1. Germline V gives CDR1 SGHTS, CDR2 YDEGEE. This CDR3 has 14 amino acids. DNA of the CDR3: TGTGCCAGCAGCTTCGGGACAGGCAATCAGCCCCAGCATTTT. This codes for CASSFGTGNQPQHF.

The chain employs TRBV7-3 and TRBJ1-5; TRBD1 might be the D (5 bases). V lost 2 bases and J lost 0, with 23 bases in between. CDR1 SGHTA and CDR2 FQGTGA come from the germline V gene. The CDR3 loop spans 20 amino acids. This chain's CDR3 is CASSLGLLGPAKHSNQPQHF. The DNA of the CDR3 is TGTGCCAGCAGCTTAGGATTGTTGGGGCCCGCGAAACATAGCAATCAGCCCCAGCATTTT.